The 17 T cell receptor beta chains presented below share a single source sample, sequenced in a study of response to subunit inactivated influenza vaccine. Via MiXCR, TCRdb re-called the RT-PCR reads, giving one row per CDR3 protein. This table has 500,000 to 600,000 distinct CDR3 sequences, approximately 12% appearing once. The sequences come from PBMCs from blood, collected on the day of vaccination. All receptors come from a man aged 45-60 years who received an inactivated influenza vaccine.

This clonotype was counted between two and nine times. The chain carries TRBV7-9 and TRBJ2-1, with 7 positions matching TRBD1. The V segment lost 2 bases and the J segment 5 bases; nucleotides outside the gene matches: 6. The CDR3 runs 15 residues. The germline gives CDR1 SEHNR, CDR2 FQNEAQ (reference sequence). CDR3 protein: CASSLIRDRHNEQFF. Written as DNA, the CDR3 is TGTGCCAGCAGCTTAATCCGGGACAGACACAATGAGCAGTTCTTC.

This clonotype was detected only a few times. In DNA form, the CDR3 reads TGTGCCAGCAGTTCGGTGGGCGCGGGGGGCGTTTGGACCCAGTACTTC. Protein: CASSSVGAGGVWTQYF. The chain is built from TRBV12-3 or TRBV12-4 and TRBJ2-5; 8 positions match TRBD2. This CDR3 contains 16 residues. J was trimmed by 7 bases and V by 4 bases; bases with no gene match: 14.

The chain recombines TRBV7-2 with TRBJ1-6; D is uncertain. Trimming took 1 base from V and 7 from J, leaving 11 bases between them. CDR3 size: 15 residues. The V gene's germline CDR1 is SGHTA and CDR2 FQGNSA. CDR3 loop: CASSLVPGWNSPLHF. DNA of the CDR3: TGTGCCAGCAGCTTAGTTCCTGGGTGGAATTCACCCCTCCACTTT.

The chain carries TRBV6-2 or TRBV6-3 and TRBJ1-6; D is undetermined. The V and J ends lost 8 bases and 2 bases respectively, with 13 bases between them. The germline gives CDR1 MNHEY, CDR2 SVGEGT. The CDR3 contains 15 residues. The CDR3 sequence is CASSRGFAYNSPLHF. The DNA for the CDR3 is TGTGCCAGCTCGCGCGGGTTCGCCTATAATTCACCCCTCCACTTT.

This clonotype was observed a handful of times. The chain carries TRBV6-2 or TRBV6-3 and TRBJ2-3; 8 positions match TRBD2. Germline loops: CDR1 MNHEY, CDR2 SVGEGT. After removal of 6 bases from V and 1 base from J, the junction contained 9 bases not matched to a gene. The CDR3 runs 16 residues. CDR3 in DNA: TGTGCCAGCAGATCCGGGACTAGTGATGGCACAGATACGCAGTATTTT. Residues: CASRSGTSDGTDTQYF.

This clonotype was seen a few times. The chain uses TRBV19 and TRBJ2-7; D unresolved. With 7 bases removed from V and 2 bases from J, the gap between germline ends came to 15 bases. Germline V CDR1 and CDR2: LNHDA, SQIVND (reference sequence). The CDR3 covers 14 residues. The CDR3, as DNA: TGTGCCAGTAAAGACTCGGACGGACCCTACGAGCAGTACTTC. Its translation: CASKDSDGPYEQYF.

This clonotype has at least ten counts. This chain connects TRBV20-1 to TRBJ1-1; weak D call: TRBD1 (6 bases). Germline V gene sequence: CDR1 DFQATT, CDR2 SNEGSKA (reference sequence). CDR3 size: 12 residues. The CDR3 reads CGQPRGGTEAFF. The CDR3 DNA follows: TGCGGCCAGCCCAGGGGAGGGACTGAAGCTTTCTTT.

There are a few counts of this clonotype. This sequence joins TRBV5-6 and TRBJ2-1; D gene uncertain. Trimming left V 0 bases short and J 7 bases short, with 5 bases between. The CDR3 sequence is 12 residues long. The germline CDR1 and CDR2 sequences are SGHDT and YYEEEE. The CDR3 bases are TGTGCCAGCAGCTTGGTCCAGAATGAGCAGTTCTTC. It is translated as CASSLVQNEQFF.

This clonotype was recorded at least ten times. This chain links TRBV5-5 with TRBJ2-1, with TRBD2 identical over 8 bases. V was clipped by 7 bases and J by 1 base; unmatched bases: 10. CDR1 and CDR2 (germline): SGHKS, YYEKEE (reference sequence). CDR3 length: 16 residues. The CDR3 DNA sequence: TGTGCCAGCGATCAGGGACTAGGGTTTTCCTACAATGAGCAGTTCTTC. It specifies CASDQGLGFSYNEQFF.

This clonotype was picked up a small number of times. This rearrangement joins TRBV20-1 to TRBJ2-7; 13 nucleotides match TRBD2. Germline lookup yields CDR1 DFQATT and CDR2 SNEGSKA (reference sequence). The CDR3 runs to 15 residues. V lost 1 base, J lost 7 bases, and 7 bases stayed unmatched. CDR3 sequence (DNA): TGCAGTGCTAGAGTGCTACTAGCGGGAGGGAGAGAGCAGTACTTC. It yields the protein CSARVLLAGGREQYF.

This clonotype was observed a few times. J is TRBJ2-1 and V is TRBV7-2, with 13 bases matching TRBD2. This CDR3 has 15 residues. The ends lost 10 bases at V and 0 bases at J; junction bases unmatched: 3. The germline gives CDR1 SGHTA, CDR2 FQGNSA. CDR3 region: CANRLAGGSYNEQFF. The CDR3 DNA is TGTGCCAACAGACTAGCGGGAGGCTCCTACAATGAGCAGTTCTTC.

This clonotype was found a few times. The genes are TRBV12-3 or TRBV12-4 and TRBJ2-2; the D gene could be TRBD1 or TRBD2 (5 bases each). V lost 5 bases to trimming and J lost 7 bases, with 20 bases between them. CDR3 length equals 16 residues. The DNA for the CDR3 is TGTGCCAGCAGTCCCGGGCCCCGGGGCGTAGGCGGGGAGCTGTTTTTT. Its translation: CASSPGPRGVGGELFF.

The rearrangement links TRBV20-1 to TRBJ2-7; D is perhaps TRBD2 (6 bases). This CDR3 contains 14 residues. V lost 6 bases and J 6 bases, leaving 21 bases between the germline ends. Germline V gene lookup returns CDR1 DFQATT and CDR2 SNEGSKA (reference sequence). The CDR3 nucleotides are TGCAGTGCAGTGAGCGATGGAGGGGAGGTCGAGCAGTACTTC. It encodes CSAVSDGGEVEQYF.

At least ten counts were recorded for this clonotype. J is TRBJ2-1 and V is TRBV6-2 or TRBV6-3; 8 bases agree with TRBD1. The CDR3 covers 12 residues. The trim removed 5 bases at V and 10 bases at J, leaving 4 bases unmatched. Germline V gene lookup returns CDR1 MNHEY and CDR2 SVGEGT. The CDR3 DNA is TGTGCCAGCAGTCGGACAGGGATCGAGCAGTTCTTC. Protein sequence: CASSRTGIEQFF.

At least ten counts were recorded for this clonotype. This rearrangement joins TRBV12-3 or TRBV12-4 to TRBJ1-2; 9 positions agree with TRBD1. V dropped 6 bases and J dropped 7; count of bases not matched to a gene: 6. This CDR3 contains 13 residues. The CDR3 DNA is TGTGCCAGCAGGGTCGCGACAGGGGGTGGCTACACCTTC. It encodes CASRVATGGGYTF.

Only a few counts were recorded for this clonotype. The chain joins TRBV11-2 to TRBJ2-4; the D is unclear. CDR3 size: 15 residues. CDR1 SGHAT and CDR2 FQNNGV come from the germline V gene. Trimming took 2 bases from V and 1 from J, leaving 9 bases between them. The CDR3 loop is CASSLSHSAKNIQYF. The DNA for the CDR3 is TGTGCCAGCAGCTTAAGTCATAGCGCCAAAAACATTCAGTACTTC. Filled out from reference TRBV11-2 and TRBJ2-4, the complete variable domain reads EAGVAQSPRYKIIEKRQSVAFWCNPISGHATLYWYQQILGQGPKLLIQFQNNGVVDDSQLPKDRFSAERLKGVDSTLKIQPAKLEDSAVYLCASSLSHSAKNIQYFGAGTRLSVL.

The V and J genes are TRBV3-1 and TRBJ2-7; D is unresolved. The V gene's germline CDR1 is LGHDT and CDR2 YNNKEL (reference sequence). This CDR3 is built from 13 residues. V lost 1 base and J lost 5, with 9 bases in between. CDR3 region: CASSQGSRDEQYF. The DNA for the CDR3 is TGTGCCAGCAGCCAAGGGAGTCGGGACGAGCAGTACTTC.